The rows below give T cell receptor beta chains drawn from one sample of a study of blood T cell repertoires in COVID-19. Profiled with immunoSEQ multiplex PCR; TCRdb holds only in-frame clones, not every one. The repertoire consists of about 280,000 clones, with about four fifths occurring once and the leading ten covering roughly 4.7%. Sequenced material: PBMCs or T cells enriched from blood (not recorded which). Receptor source: a man aged 40-49 years who had been exposed to COVID-19. The CDR3 runs from the conserved cysteine through the conserved F or W. A D gene is named only where the DNA matches it firmly. Part of the rows lack a size; the others show once, few, many or a class for expanded clones.

J gene | CDR3 length | V gene | D gene | clone size | CDR3 protein | CDR3 DNA
TRBJ2-3 | 17 | TRBV24-1 | NA | NA | CATSDPGQGYHTDTQYF | TGTGCCACCAGTGACCCAGGGCAGGGTTATCACACAGATACGCAGTATTTT
TRBJ1-2 | 13 | TRBV5-4 | NA | few | CASSLGTQDGYTF | TGTGCCAGCAGCTTAGGGACACAGGATGGCTACACCTTC
TRBJ2-3 | 19 | TRBV11-2 | NA | NA | CASSLEGGLLGTREDTQYF | TGTGCCAGCAGCTTAGAAGGAGGACTACTAGGGACCCGGGAAGATACGCAGTATTTT
TRBJ1-5 | 13 | TRBV4-1 | TRBD1 | NA | CASSPGQGQPQHF | TGCGCCAGCAGCCCTGGACAGGGGCAGCCCCAGCATTTT
TRBJ1-1 | 11 | TRBV3-1/TRBV3-2 | NA | NA | CASSSQGEAFF | TGTGCCAGCAGCTCACAGGGTGAAGCTTTCTTT
TRBJ2-5 | 19 | TRBV7-9 | TRBD2 | NA | CASSLVGLAGGYQGETQYF | TGTGCCAGCAGCTTAGTTGGACTAGCGGGAGGGTACCAAGGAGAGACCCAGTACTTC
TRBJ2-7 | 15 | TRBV2 | TRBD2 | once | CASTAGGRGGYEQYF | TGTGCCAGCACCGCGGGCGGGAGGGGAGGGTACGAGCAGTACTTC
TRBJ2-7 | 18 | TRBV15 | NA | NA | CATSREQAYPRGDYEQYF | TGTGCCACCAGCAGAGAACAGGCTTATCCTAGGGGCGACTACGAGCAGTACTTC
TRBJ2-7 | 11 | TRBV6-5 | NA | NA | CASRNNYEQYF | TGTGCCAGCAGAAACAATTACGAGCAGTACTTC
TRBJ2-7 | 14 | TRBV12-5 | TRBD2 | NA | CASGLKRESNEQYF | TGTGCTAGTGGTTTGAAGCGGGAGAGTAACGAGCAGTACTTC
TRBJ2-7 | 14 | TRBV20-1 | TRBD1 | NA | CSASLPPGGYEQYF | TGCAGTGCTAGTCTACCTCCAGGGGGTTACGAGCAGTACTTC
TRBJ1-3 | 13 | TRBV29-1 | NA | NA | CSVSGGSRNTIYF | TGCAGCGTTAGTGGAGGCAGTCGAAACACCATATATTTT
TRBJ2-5 | 16 | TRBV19 | TRBD2 | few | CASSPDGRGSGETQYF | TGTGCCAGTAGTCCCGACGGGAGGGGTTCAGGAGAGACCCAGTACTTC
TRBJ2-2 | 13 | TRBV7-3 | NA | few | CASSLTSTGELFF | TGTGCCAGCAGCTTAACTAGCACCGGGGAGCTGTTTTTT
TRBJ2-5 | 14 | TRBV29-1 | NA | NA | CSVGRVGGGETQYF | TGCAGCGTTGGCAGGGTGGGAGGTGGTGAGACCCAGTACTTC
TRBJ1-2 | 14 | TRBV14 | NA | NA | CASSQAPAFYGYTF | TGTGCCAGCAGCCAAGCCCCCGCGTTTTATGGCTACACCTTC
TRBJ2-1 | 15 | TRBV4-1 | TRBD2 | many | CASSQGTSGRGEQFF | TGCGCCAGCAGCCAAGGGACTAGCGGGAGAGGTGAGCAGTTCTTC
TRBJ2-7 | 18 | TRBV5-8 | TRBD2 | NA | CASSHLLPGGARVYEQYF | TGTGCCAGCAGCCACCTCCTCCCGGGGGGGGCACGAGTCTACGAGCAGTACTTC
TRBJ2-7 | 15 | TRBV7-8 | TRBD2 | NA | CASSLDGAGAGEQYF | TGTGCCAGCAGCTTAGATGGAGCGGGAGCGGGGGAGCAGTACTTC
TRBJ2-1 | 15 | TRBV6-5 | TRBD2 | few | CASSKDAGAGNEQFF | TGTGCCAGCAGCAAGGATGCGGGAGCTGGCAATGAGCAGTTCTTC
TRBJ1-1 | 10 | TRBV5-5 | NA | NA | CASFLPEAFF | TGTGCCAGCTTCCTACCTGAAGCTTTCTTT
TRBJ1-2 | 18 | TRBV27 | TRBD1 | NA | CASSSQGFRQNNGGGYTF | TGTGCCAGCAGTTCACAGGGGTTCCGACAAAATAACGGCGGCGGCTACACCTTC
TRBJ2-7 | 14 | TRBV5-8 | NA | NA | CASSLVGTPYEQYF | TGTGCCAGCAGCTTGGTGGGGACACCTTACGAGCAGTACTTC
TRBJ1-1 | 11 | TRBV20-1 | TRBD1 | NA | CSARTDRGAFF | TGCAGTGCTAGGACCGACAGGGGAGCTTTCTTT